This T cell receptor beta chain was recovered during a study of shared clonotypes between healthy human individuals. The study, taken as a whole, reports: Shared clonotypes: approximately 5.3% naive CD4, around 4% naive CD8, about 2.5% memory CD4, more than 0.3% memory CD8.

Each cell subset's genomic DNA was divided evenly among several immunoSEQ plates. The data were produced by immunoSEQ multiplex PCR, yet TCRdb's version contains in-frame clones alone and is incomplete. Among over a million clones, approximately 96% were seen once, and the ten largest hold 0.95% to 1.5%. In the case of this clone: Its antigen is not identified.

V gave up 8 bases and J gave up 4 bases; unmatched junction bases: 14. The CDR3 covers 15 residues. Germline loops: CDR1 SGHDN, CDR2 FVKESK. This sequence originates from a man under 40 in good health. The sequenced sample was naive CD4+ T cells sorted from blood. Indicated subset: CD45RA+ positively selected. The V gene is TRBV14, the J gene TRBJ2-7; TRBD2 aligns across 7 bases. CDR3 loop: CASRSGGGEWYEQYF. The DNA for the CDR3 is TGTGCCAGCCGCTCCGGCGGGGGAGAGTGGTACGAGCAGTACTTC.